Shown below are 6 T cell receptor beta chains from a single sample sequenced in a study of shared clonotypes between healthy human individuals. Assay used: immunoSEQ multiplex PCR; TCRdb lists only in-frame clones, some missing. The table includes about 2,500,000 clones, around 90% detected once. The sample was naive CD4+ T cells sorted from blood. Subset reported: CD45RA+ positively selected. These TCRs come from a man between 18 and 35 years old in good health.

DNA for the CDR3: TGTGCCAGCAGTGAAGGACAGATTTTCTACGAGCAGTACTTC. This gives the protein CASSEGQIFYEQYF. This chain joins TRBV6-1 and TRBJ2-7; D is perhaps TRBD1 (5 bases). The CDR3 is 14 amino acids. V was pared by 1 base and J by 3 bases, with 10 bases between. Germline CDR1 MNHNS, CDR2 SASEGT.

In this sample, this clone turned up once. The rearrangement links TRBV6-6 to TRBJ2-1, with a tentative D call TRBD2 (6 bases). Trimming removed 2 bases from V and 7 bases from J, with 12 bases in between. The CDR3 contains 14 residues. The germline gives CDR1 MNHNY, CDR2 SVGAGI (reference sequence). CDR3 in DNA: TGTGCCAGCAGTTACCGGGGACTTACTAATGAGCAGTTCTTC. Its protein is CASSYRGLTNEQFF.

The chain links TRBV5-1 to TRBJ2-5, with 10 bases fitting TRBD1. The V gene's germline CDR1 is SGHRS and CDR2 YFSETQ. V lost 5 bases and J lost 4; bases outside the gene matches: 14. This CDR3 is 17 amino acids long. CDR3 amino acids: CASSPTGRDRGLETQYF. The CDR3, as DNA: TGCGCCAGCAGTCCCACAGGGAGGGACAGGGGCCTAGAGACCCAGTACTTC. The full variable domain, with the rest looked up from reference TRBV5-1 and TRBJ2-5, is KAGVTQTPRYLIKTRGQQVTLSCSPISGHRSVSWYQQTPGQGLQFLFEYFSETQRNKGNFPGRFSGRQFSNSRSEMNVSTLELGDSALYLCASSPTGRDRGLETQYFGPGTRLLVL.

The CDR3 DNA follows: TGTGCCAGCAGCTTTGGGGGCGGGGGGATCGCCTACGAGCAGTACTTC. Its protein product is CASSFGGGGIAYEQYF. This chain uses TRBV5-4 with TRBJ2-7, with 8 bases that match TRBD2. The CDR3 consists of 16 residues. Per germline, CDR1 SGHNT and CDR2 YYREEE (reference sequence). V lost 2 bases and J lost 2; bases outside the gene matches: 9.

The chain has TRBV6-5 and TRBJ2-2, with 7 bases identical to TRBD2. The CDR3 runs to 15 residues. CDR1 and CDR2 from the germline V gene are MNHEY and SVGAGI. V lost 2 bases to trimming and J lost 1 base; unmatched junction nucleotides: 1. The CDR3 coding sequence is TGTGCCAGCAGTTACGGCGGGGGGAACACCGGGGAGCTGTTTTTT. Its protein is CASSYGGGNTGELFF.

The chain uses TRBV7-2 and TRBJ1-2; 7 nucleotides align to TRBD1. J lost 4 bases, V lost 5 bases, and 10 bases had no gene match. The germline V gene encodes CDR1 SGHTA and CDR2 FQGNSA. The CDR3 loop spans 15 amino acids. The CDR3 sequence: CASSLIGRDSYGYTF. The CDR3 region has the DNA TGTGCCAGCAGCCTAATCGGCAGGGACAGCTATGGCTACACCTTC.